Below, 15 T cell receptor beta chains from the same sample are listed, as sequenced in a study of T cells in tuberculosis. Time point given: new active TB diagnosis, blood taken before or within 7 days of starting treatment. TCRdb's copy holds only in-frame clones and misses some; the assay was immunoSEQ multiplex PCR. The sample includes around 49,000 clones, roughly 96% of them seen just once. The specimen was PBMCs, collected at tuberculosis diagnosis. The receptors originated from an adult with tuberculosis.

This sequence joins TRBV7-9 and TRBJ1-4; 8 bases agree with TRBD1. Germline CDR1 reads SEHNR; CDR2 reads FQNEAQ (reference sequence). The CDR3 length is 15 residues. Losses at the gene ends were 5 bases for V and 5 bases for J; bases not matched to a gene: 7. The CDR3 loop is CASSPGTGANEKLFF. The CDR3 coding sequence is TGTGCCAGCAGCCCGGGGACAGGAGCGAATGAAAAACTGTTTTTT.

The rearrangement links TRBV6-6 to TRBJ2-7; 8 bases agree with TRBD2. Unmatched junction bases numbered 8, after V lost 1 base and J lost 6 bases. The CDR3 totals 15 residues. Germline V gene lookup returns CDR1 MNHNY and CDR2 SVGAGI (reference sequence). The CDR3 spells CASSYFPAGEFEQYF. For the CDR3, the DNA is TGTGCCAGCAGTTACTTTCCAGCGGGAGAGTTCGAGCAGTACTTC.

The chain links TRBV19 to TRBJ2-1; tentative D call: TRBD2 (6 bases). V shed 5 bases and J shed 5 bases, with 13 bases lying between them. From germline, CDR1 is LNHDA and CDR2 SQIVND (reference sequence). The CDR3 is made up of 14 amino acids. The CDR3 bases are TGTGCCAGTAGTTGGGGGGTTCTAGACAATGAGCAGTTCTTC. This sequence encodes CASSWGVLDNEQFF.

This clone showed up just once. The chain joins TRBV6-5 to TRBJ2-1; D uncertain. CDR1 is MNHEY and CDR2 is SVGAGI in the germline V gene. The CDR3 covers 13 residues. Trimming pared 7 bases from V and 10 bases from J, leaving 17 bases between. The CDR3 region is CASTQRSAGEQFF. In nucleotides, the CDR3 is TGTGCCAGCACCCAAAGGTCCGCAGGCGAGCAGTTCTTC.

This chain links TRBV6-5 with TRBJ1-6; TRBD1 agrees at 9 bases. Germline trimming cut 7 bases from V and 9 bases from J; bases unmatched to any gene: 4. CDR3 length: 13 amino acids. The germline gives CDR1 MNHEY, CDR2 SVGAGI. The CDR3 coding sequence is TGTGCCAGCACGAGGACAGGGGCTTCACCCCTCCACTTT. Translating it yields CASTRTGASPLHF.

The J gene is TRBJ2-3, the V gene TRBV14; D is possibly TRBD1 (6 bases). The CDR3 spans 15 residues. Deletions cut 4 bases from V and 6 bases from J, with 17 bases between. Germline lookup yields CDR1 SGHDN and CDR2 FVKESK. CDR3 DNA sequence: TGTGCCAGCAGCCTATGGGGGCAGATGGTGGATACGCAGTATTTT. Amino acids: CASSLWGQMVDTQYF. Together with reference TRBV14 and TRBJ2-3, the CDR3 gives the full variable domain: EAGVTQFPSHSVIEKGQTVTLRCDPISGHDNLYWYRRVMGKEIKFLLHFVKESKQDESGMPNNRFLAERTGGTYSTLKVQPAELEDSGVYFCASSLWGQMVDTQYFGPGTRLTVL.

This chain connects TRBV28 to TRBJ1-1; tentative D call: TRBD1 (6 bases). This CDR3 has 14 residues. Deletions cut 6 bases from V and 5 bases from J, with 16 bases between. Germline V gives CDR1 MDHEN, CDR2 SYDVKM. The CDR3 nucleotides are TGTGCCAGCAGACCGGACAGCCAGAAAACTGAAGCTTTCTTT. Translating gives CASRPDSQKTEAFF.

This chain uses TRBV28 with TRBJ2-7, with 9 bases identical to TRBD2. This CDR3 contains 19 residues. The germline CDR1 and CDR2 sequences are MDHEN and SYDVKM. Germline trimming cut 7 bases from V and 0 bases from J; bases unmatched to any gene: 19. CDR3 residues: CASTPPLGGRASSSYEQYF. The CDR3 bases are TGTGCCAGCACCCCTCCATTGGGCGGGAGGGCCTCAAGCTCCTACGAGCAGTACTTC. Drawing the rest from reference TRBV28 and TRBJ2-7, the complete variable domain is DVKVTQSSRYLVKRTGEKVFLECVQDMDHENMFWYRQDPGLGLRLIYFSYDVKMKEKGDIPEGYSVSREKKERFSLILESASTNQTSMYLCASTPPLGGRASSSYEQYFGPGTRLTVT.

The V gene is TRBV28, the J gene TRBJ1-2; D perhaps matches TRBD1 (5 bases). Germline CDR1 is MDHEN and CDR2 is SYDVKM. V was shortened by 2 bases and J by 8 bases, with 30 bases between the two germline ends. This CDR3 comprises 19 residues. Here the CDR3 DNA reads TGTGCCAGCAGTTTACCCAGCGGGGGATTGGGGGACTCAGATCGGGGCTACACCTTC. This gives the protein CASSLPSGGLGDSDRGYTF.

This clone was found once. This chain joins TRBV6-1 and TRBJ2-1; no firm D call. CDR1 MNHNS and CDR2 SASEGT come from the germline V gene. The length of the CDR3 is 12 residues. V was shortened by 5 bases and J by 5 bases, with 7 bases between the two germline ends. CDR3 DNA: TGTGCCAGCAGTACTAATCACAATGAGCAGTTCTTC. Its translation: CASSTNHNEQFF.

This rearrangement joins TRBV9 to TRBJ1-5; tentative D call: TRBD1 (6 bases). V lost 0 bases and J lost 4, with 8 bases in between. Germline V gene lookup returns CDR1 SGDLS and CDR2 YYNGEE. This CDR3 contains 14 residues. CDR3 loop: CASSVEGGNQPQHF. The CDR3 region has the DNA TGTGCCAGCAGCGTAGAAGGGGGAAATCAGCCCCAGCATTTT.

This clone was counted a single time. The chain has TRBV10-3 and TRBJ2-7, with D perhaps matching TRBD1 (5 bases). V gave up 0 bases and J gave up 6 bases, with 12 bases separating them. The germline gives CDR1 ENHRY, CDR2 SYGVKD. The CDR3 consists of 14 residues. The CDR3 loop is CAISESLGPSEQYF. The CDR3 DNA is TGTGCCATCAGTGAGTCCTTGGGGCCCTCCGAGCAGTACTTC.

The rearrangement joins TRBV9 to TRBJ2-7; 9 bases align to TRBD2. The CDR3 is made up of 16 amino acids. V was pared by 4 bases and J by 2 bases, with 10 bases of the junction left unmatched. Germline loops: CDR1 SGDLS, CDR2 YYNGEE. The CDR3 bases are TGTGCCAGCAGCCCTCGTCGGACTAGCGATACCTACGAGCAGTACTTC. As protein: CASSPRRTSDTYEQYF.

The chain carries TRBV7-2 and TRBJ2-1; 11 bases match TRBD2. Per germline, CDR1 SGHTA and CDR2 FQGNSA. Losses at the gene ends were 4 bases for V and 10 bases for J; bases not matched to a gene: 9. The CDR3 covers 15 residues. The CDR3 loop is CASSSASGRTGEQFF. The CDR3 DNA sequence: TGTGCCAGCAGCTCCGCTAGCGGGAGGACCGGGGAGCAGTTCTTC.

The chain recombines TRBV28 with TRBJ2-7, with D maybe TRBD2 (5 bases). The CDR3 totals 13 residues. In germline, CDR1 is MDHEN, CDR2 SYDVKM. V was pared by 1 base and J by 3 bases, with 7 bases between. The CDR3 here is CASSLSGLYEQYF. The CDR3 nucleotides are TGTGCCAGCAGTTTATCTGGACTCTACGAGCAGTACTTC.